The entry that follows covers one T cell receptor (beta chain) sequence. Its specificity is not known. This entry belongs to a study of blood T cells in healthy people across ages. Study-level points and caveats: Fewer expanded clones and more diversity marked long-lived versus aged donors. Across samples, TCR beta diversity tracked strongly with naive T cell percentage.

The germline V gene encodes CDR1 SQVTM and CDR2 ANQGSEA. The CDR3 has 13 residues. V dropped 4 bases and J dropped 5 bases, with 14 bases sitting between them. With a J-beta primer mix and a sample-barcoded 5' primer, a second PCR ran roughly 6 to 11 cycles. Each CDR3 protein gets one entry after TCRdb re-called the 5' RACE reads with MiXCR. The sample has about 1.5 million distinct CDR3 sequences, about 42% seen once. Sequenced material: blood. This TCR was recovered from a woman younger than 30 in good health. The rearrangement links TRBV29-1 to TRBJ2-5, with D possibly TRBD2 on 6 matching bases. Here the CDR3 DNA reads TGCAGCGTTGGGGGACTCATCTTGGAGACCCAGTACTTC. Amino acid sequence: CSVGGLILETQYF.